These 30 T cell receptor beta chains came from one sample sequenced in a study of blood T cell repertoires in COVID-19. The data were produced by immunoSEQ multiplex PCR, yet TCRdb's version contains in-frame clones alone and is incomplete. The data contain roughly 250,000 clones, nearly 90% of them singletons. Input material: peripheral blood. The receptors shown here come from a middle-aged woman who had recovered from COVID-19.

The chain recombines TRBV5-1 with TRBJ1-1; 8 nucleotides line up with TRBD1. This CDR3 contains 15 residues. Germline CDR1 is SGHRS and CDR2 is YFSETQ. Trimming at V came to 0 bases and at J to 1 base, leaving 2 bases not matched to a gene. The CDR3 here is CASSLGTGTNTEAFF. CDR3 coding DNA: TGCGCCAGCAGCTTGGGGACAGGGACGAACACTGAAGCTTTCTTT.

This sequence joins TRBV9 and TRBJ2-7; TRBD2 aligns across 9 bases. The V gene's germline CDR1 is SGDLS and CDR2 YYNGEE. J gave up 7 bases and V 0 bases, and 5 bases lay outside the gene matches. The CDR3 has 14 amino acids. CDR3 amino acids: CASSVVPAGGEQYF. The CDR3 coding sequence is TGTGCCAGCAGCGTAGTCCCAGCGGGAGGTGAGCAGTACTTC.

The chain has TRBV30 and TRBJ2-7; 7 bases map to TRBD1. This CDR3 region has 13 residues. V dropped 1 base and J dropped 2; count of bases not matched to a gene: 2. The germline V gene has CDR1 GTSNPN and CDR2 SVGIG (reference sequence). CDR3 in DNA: TGTGCCTGGAGTGCCGGGACAGCCTACGAGCAGTACTTC. It is translated as CAWSAGTAYEQYF.

This clone occurred once. The rearrangement uses TRBV7-3 and TRBJ2-1; 9 nucleotides align to TRBD2. Germline assignment: CDR1 SGHTA and CDR2 FQGTGA. The CDR3 is made up of 15 amino acids. V lost 5 bases and J lost 2; bases outside the gene matches: 4. CDR3 sequence (DNA): TGTGCCAGCAGCCCGGGGACTAGCCCCTACAATGAGCAGTTCTTC. This encodes CASSPGTSPYNEQFF.

The sample holds one count of this clone. J is TRBJ2-7 and V is TRBV5-4; D perhaps matches TRBD2 (7 bases). There are 16 residues in the CDR3. Trimming shortened V by 4 bases and J by 7 bases, and 24 bases separated the two germline ends. CDR1 SGHNT and CDR2 YYREEE come from the germline V gene (reference sequence). CDR3 nucleotide sequence: TGTGCCAGCAGCGCGGTGGGGCGGGGGCCCCGGGAGGAGCAGTACTTC. It specifies CASSAVGRGPREEQYF.

The J gene is TRBJ2-5, the V gene TRBV7-2, with 8 positions matching TRBD1. CDR3 length equals 16 residues. CDR1 and CDR2 from the germline V gene are SGHTA and FQGNSA. V lost 6 bases to trimming and J lost 1 base; unmatched junction nucleotides: 10. The DNA for the CDR3 is TGTGCCAGCAGACCCCAGGGGGCTCCCCTCCAAGAGACCCAGTACTTC. Amino acids: CASRPQGAPLQETQYF.

This clone is categorized as medium-sized. This chain uses TRBV3-1 (or the pseudogene TRBV3-2) with TRBJ2-4, with TRBD2 matching 10 bases. Germline CDR1 and CDR2: LGHDT and YNNKEL (reference sequence). V shed 2 bases, J shed 0 bases, and the junction held 4 bases outside the gene matches. This CDR3 is 17 amino acids long. Here the CDR3 reads CASSQLAGAIAKNIQYF. The CDR3 region has the DNA TGTGCCAGCAGCCAACTAGCGGGGGCGATAGCCAAAAACATTCAGTACTTC.

This chain joins TRBV4-1 and TRBJ2-7; D might be TRBD1 (6 bases). Trimming removed 1 base at V and 3 bases at J, with 16 bases between. This CDR3 spans 16 amino acids. The germline V gene encodes CDR1 MGHRA and CDR2 YSYEKL. The CDR3 spells CASSQVQGRGIYEQYF. CDR3 nucleotide sequence: TGCGCCAGCAGCCAAGTTCAGGGCAGGGGAATCTACGAGCAGTACTTC.

The chain employs TRBV9 and TRBJ2-1, with D possibly TRBD2 on 6 matching bases. V lost 0 bases and J 7 bases, leaving 14 bases between the germline ends. CDR3 length: 15 residues. The germline V gene has CDR1 SGDLS and CDR2 YYNGEE. CDR3 DNA sequence: TGTGCCAGCAGCGTAGACCCCGGGGCGGGGAATGAGCAGTTCTTC. It specifies CASSVDPGAGNEQFF.

This clone has a single count. This chain links TRBV2 with TRBJ1-2; TRBD1 is a possible D gene (5 bases). Germline V gene data show CDR1 as SNHLY and CDR2 as FYNNEI. V gave up 2 bases and J gave up 8 bases, with 15 bases separating them. The CDR3 contains 14 residues. The CDR3, as DNA: TGTGCCAGCAGTGAAAGGGCAATCTGGGGCGGCTACACCTTC. Residues: CASSERAIWGGYTF.

The chain is built from TRBV18 and TRBJ1-6; 7 nucleotides match TRBD1. Losses at the gene ends were 6 bases for V and 5 bases for J; bases not matched to a gene: 10. The V gene's germline CDR1 is KGHSH and CDR2 LQKENI. The CDR3 covers 16 residues. CDR3 residues: CASSRDSLLNNSPLHF. Written as DNA, the CDR3 is TGTGCCAGCTCCCGGGACAGCCTATTAAATAATTCACCCCTCCACTTT.

This clone has only one observation. The V call is TRBV5-8, the J call TRBJ2-3, with 7 bases identical to TRBD2. Germline CDR1 SGHTS, CDR2 YDEGEE. The CDR3 contains 16 residues. J was trimmed by 2 bases and V by 0 bases; bases with no gene match: 6. CDR3 loop: CASSLALGRVTDTQYF. CDR3 sequence (DNA): TGTGCCAGCAGCTTGGCCTTGGGGAGGGTCACAGATACGCAGTATTTT.

The V gene is TRBV3-1 (or the pseudogene TRBV3-2), the J gene TRBJ2-1; TRBD2 matches 12 bases. Germline-derived CDR1 and CDR2 are LGHDT and YNNKEL (reference sequence). V lost 6 bases, J lost 6 bases, and 9 bases stayed unmatched. This CDR3 comprises 16 residues. The CDR3 DNA sequence: TGTGCCAGCAGGAGGACTAGCGGGATAGGTAGCAATGAGCAGTTCTTC. Its translation: CASRRTSGIGSNEQFF.

There are a few counts of this clone. The genes are TRBV7-2 and TRBJ2-1, with 11 bases that match TRBD2. Germline CDR1 SGHTA, CDR2 FQGNSA. Trimming cost V 1 base and J 6 bases; bases outside gene matches: 5. CDR3 length: 16 amino acids. The CDR3 reads CASSLGSGGAVNEQFF. CDR3 in DNA: TGTGCCAGCAGCTTAGGTAGCGGGGGGGCGGTCAATGAGCAGTTCTTC. The whole variable domain, filled in from reference TRBV7-2 and TRBJ2-1, reads GAGVSQSPSNKVTEKGKDVELRCDPISGHTALYWYRQSLGQGLEFLIYFQGNSAPDKSGLPSDRFSAERTGGSVSTLTIQRTQQEDSAVYLCASSLGSGGAVNEQFFGPGTRLTVL.

This chain's CDR3 is CATSDSGLAGRSQYF. The CDR3 nucleotides read TGTGCCACCAGTGATTCTGGACTAGCGGGGAGGTCGCAGTATTTT. J is TRBJ2-3 and V is TRBV24-1, with 12 bases identical to TRBD2. The junction had 6 bases not matched to a gene; V was cut back by 2 bases and J by 10 bases. Germline V gene sequence: CDR1 KGHDR, CDR2 SFDVKD. The CDR3 loop spans 15 amino acids.

The CDR3 is CASSPLAGSSYNEQFF. Here the CDR3 DNA reads TGTGCCAGCAGCCCACTAGCGGGGAGCTCCTACAATGAGCAGTTCTTC. The chain carries TRBV7-3 and TRBJ2-1; the match to TRBD2 covers 10 bases. The CDR3 covers 16 residues. Germline CDR1 reads SGHTA; CDR2 reads FQGTGA. Trimming removed 5 bases from V and 0 bases from J; junction bases left unmatched: 4.

This chain joins TRBV9 and TRBJ1-3; D remains unclear. The CDR3 has 14 residues. Trimming removed 0 bases from V and 1 base from J, with 5 bases in between. Germline V lookup: CDR1 SGDLS, CDR2 YYNGEE. CDR3 amino acids: CASSVGPSGNTIYF. CDR3 bases: TGTGCCAGCAGCGTAGGGCCATCTGGAAACACCATATATTTT. The variable domain in full, with the rest retrieved from reference TRBV9 and TRBJ1-3, is DSGVTQTPKHLITATGQRVTLRCSPRSGDLSVYWYQQSLDQGLQFLIQYYNGEERAKGNILERFSAQQFPDLHSELNLSSLELGDSALYFCASSVGPSGNTIYFGEGSWLTVV.

The rearrangement links TRBV7-2 to TRBJ2-5; 8 nucleotides align to TRBD2. The CDR3 consists of 13 residues. The ends lost 3 bases at V and 3 bases at J; junction bases unmatched: 0. Germline assignment: CDR1 SGHTA and CDR2 FQGNSA. CDR3 sequence reads: CASSFSGEETQYF. The CDR3, as DNA: TGTGCCAGCAGCTTTAGCGGGGAAGAGACCCAGTACTTC.

This clone appeared once. The chain employs TRBV5-4 and TRBJ2-1; D might be TRBD1 (6 bases). The germline V and J ends were trimmed by 0 bases and 1 base, with 11 bases remaining between them. Germline V gene sequence: CDR1 SGHNT, CDR2 YYREEE (reference sequence). The CDR3 spans 16 residues. The CDR3 is CASSLGRGRSYNEQFF. The CDR3 nucleotides are TGTGCCAGCAGCTTGGGCAGGGGTCGTTCCTACAATGAGCAGTTCTTC. The variable domain in full, completed from reference TRBV5-4 and TRBJ2-1, reads ETGVTQSPTHLIKTRGQQVTLRCSSQSGHNTVSWYQQALGQGPQFIFQYYREEENGRGNFPPRFSGLQFPNYSSELNVNALELDDSALYLCASSLGRGRSYNEQFFGPGTRLTVL.

V and J are TRBV5-4 and TRBJ2-7; 8 nucleotides match TRBD2. Trimming removed 0 bases from V and 3 bases from J; junction bases left unmatched: 5. Germline V gives CDR1 SGHNT, CDR2 YYREEE (reference sequence). This CDR3 has 15 amino acids. Here the CDR3 reads CASSLGHSGNYEQYF. In nucleotides, the CDR3 is TGTGCCAGCAGCTTGGGACATAGCGGGAACTACGAGCAGTACTTC.

This clone was recorded a few times. This chain joins TRBV19 and TRBJ2-2; the match to TRBD1 covers 7 bases. The CDR3 covers 13 residues. The V segment lost 5 bases and the J segment 6 bases; nucleotides outside the gene matches: 3. Germline V gene sequence: CDR1 LNHDA, CDR2 SQIVND (reference sequence). The CDR3 coding sequence is TGTGCCAGTAGTTCGACAGGGTCCGGGGAGCTGTTTTTT. Its protein is CASSSTGSGELFF.

The chain links TRBV7-2 to TRBJ2-2, with TRBD2 matching 10 bases. CDR1 is SGHTA, CDR2 FQGNSA, per germline. The CDR3 is made up of 17 amino acids. V was pared by 4 bases and J by 0 bases, with 5 bases of the junction left unmatched. CDR3: CASSSHGLAANTGELFF. In DNA, the CDR3 is TGTGCCAGCAGCTCACACGGACTAGCGGCGAACACCGGGGAGCTGTTTTTT.

This chain connects TRBV30 to TRBJ1-1; D not resolved. V dropped 5 bases and J dropped 1 base, with 5 bases sitting between them. CDR3 length: 11 amino acids. Germline CDR1 is GTSNPN and CDR2 is SVGIG (reference sequence). This CDR3 is CAWCRNTEAFF. As DNA, the CDR3 is TGTGCCTGGTGCAGGAACACTGAAGCTTTCTTT.

Notes on this clone: The sample carries other DNA sequences with the same CDR3. The genes are TRBV14 and TRBJ2-7, with a possible D match to TRBD2 (7 bases). V gave up 0 bases and J gave up 4 bases, with 13 bases separating them. Germline lookup yields CDR1 SGHDN and CDR2 FVKESK. This CDR3 is built from 15 residues. The CDR3 here is CASSQEGGRGYEQYF. CDR3 DNA: TGTGCCAGCAGCCAAGAGGGGGGGCGGGGTTACGAGCAGTACTTC.

The chain combines TRBV3-1 (or the pseudogene TRBV3-2) with TRBJ2-3; no reliable D call. Germline V gives CDR1 LGHDT, CDR2 YNNKEL (reference sequence). Trimming shortened V by 3 bases and J by 10 bases, and 11 bases separated the two germline ends. The CDR3 contains 12 residues. The CDR3 DNA reads TGTGCCAGCAGCCAGGTTCTATCTTCGCAGTATTTT. Translation: CASSQVLSSQYF.

The V and J genes are TRBV27 and TRBJ1-5; weak D call: TRBD1 (6 bases). V lost 8 bases, J lost 4 bases, and 9 bases lay in between. The CDR3 is 12 residues long. The germline gives CDR1 MNHEY, CDR2 SMNVEV (reference sequence). DNA for the CDR3: TGTGCCAGCGGGGGCCTTAATCAGCCCCAGCATTTT. It encodes CASGGLNQPQHF.

This rearrangement joins TRBV2 to TRBJ2-5; D is perhaps TRBD2 (6 bases). Germline loops: CDR1 SNHLY, CDR2 FYNNEI. The V end was cut by 7 bases, the J end by 5 bases, with 17 bases between. There are 14 residues in the CDR3. In nucleotides, the CDR3 is TGTGCCAGCAAAAAGGAGGGGATAAAGGAGACCCAGTACTTC. This codes for CASKKEGIKETQYF.

The chain combines TRBV9 with TRBJ2-7; TRBD2 aligns across 13 bases. Germline values: CDR1 SGDLS, CDR2 YYNGEE. Germline trimming cut 3 bases from V and 6 bases from J; bases unmatched to any gene: 6. This CDR3 contains 15 residues. Here the CDR3 DNA reads TGTGCCAGCAGCGCCGAAGGACTAGCGGGGGTCGAGCAGTACTTC. Translation gives CASSAEGLAGVEQYF.

The J gene is TRBJ2-7, the V gene TRBV7-9, with TRBD1 as a possible D gene (5 bases). Per the germline V gene, CDR1 is SEHNR and CDR2 is FQNEAQ (reference sequence). V lost 5 bases and J 6 bases, leaving 17 bases between the germline ends. The CDR3 runs to 14 residues. The CDR3 DNA reads as TGTGCCAGCAGCCCAGGGCAGGGATTAGGCGAGCAGTACTTC. This encodes CASSPGQGLGEQYF.

This rearrangement joins TRBV2 to TRBJ2-7; TRBD2 agrees at 13 bases. Trimming at V came to 6 bases and at J to 5 bases, leaving 10 bases not matched to a gene. Looked up from germline, CDR1 is SNHLY and CDR2 is FYNNEI. The CDR3 consists of 16 residues. Here the CDR3 DNA reads TGTGCCAGCAGCGATACTAGCGGGAGGGCGGTCGACGAGCAGTACTTC. Translating it yields CASSDTSGRAVDEQYF.